The 9 T cell receptor beta chains below come from one sample, sequenced in a study of shared clonotypes between healthy human individuals. Data came from immunoSEQ multiplex PCR; TCRdb stores just in-frame clones and leaves some out. Altogether approximately 2.1 million clones are present, 85% to 95% being singletons, with the ten largest covering under 0.45%. Sequences were obtained from naive CD4+ T cells from PBMCs. Subset in this sample: CD45RA+ positively selected. Receptor source: a man aged 18 to 30 in good health. Some clones in this sample may be carry-over from other donors' samples.

The rearrangement joins TRBV28 to TRBJ1-1; D not certain. This CDR3 spans 10 amino acids. Trimming cost V 6 bases and J 8 bases, with 7 bases left between them. Looked up from germline, CDR1 is MDHEN and CDR2 is SYDVKM. CDR3 DNA sequence: TGTGCCAGCAGCCAAATAGAAGCTTTCTTT. The encoded protein is CASSQIEAFF.

V usage is TRBV9 and J usage is TRBJ2-7; TRBD1 matches at 9 bases. The CDR3 is 15 residues long. The V and J ends lost 0 bases and 6 bases, in that order; junction bases with no gene match: 7. Germline loops: CDR1 SGDLS, CDR2 YYNGEE. CDR3 sequence (DNA): TGTGCCAGCAGCGTAGCCGGGACAGGGATCACCGAGCAGTACTTC. This translates into CASSVAGTGITEQYF. The variable domain in full, with the rest retrieved from reference TRBV9 and TRBJ2-7, is DSGVTQTPKHLITATGQRVTLRCSPRSGDLSVYWYQQSLDQGLQFLIQYYNGEERAKGNILERFSAQQFPDLHSELNLSSLELGDSALYFCASSVAGTGITEQYFGPGTRLTVT.

This clone was picked up a small number of times. The rearrangement joins TRBV6-6 to TRBJ1-1, with D possibly matching TRBD1 (5 bases). Trimming took off 6 bases at V and 4 bases at J, with 18 bases between the two ends. CDR3 length: 15 amino acids. Per germline, CDR1 MNHNY and CDR2 SVGAGI (reference sequence). CDR3 nucleotides: TGTGCCAGCAGAATCTCCCTAGGGGTAACCACTGAAGCTTTCTTT. Its translation is CASRISLGVTTEAFF.

This clone has a single count. The rearrangement joins TRBV4-1 to TRBJ1-1; possible D gene TRBD1, 5 bases. Trimming removed 4 bases from V and 0 bases from J, with 12 bases in between. The CDR3 extends over 15 amino acids. CDR1 and CDR2 from the germline V gene are MGHRA and YSYEKL. The DNA for the CDR3 is TGCGCCAGCAGCCGGATCGACAGTTTGAACACTGAAGCTTTCTTT. This encodes CASSRIDSLNTEAFF.

The rearrangement joins TRBV6-6 to TRBJ2-3; D is unresolved. V shed 6 bases and J shed 3 bases, with 13 bases lying between them. The CDR3 totals 14 residues. Germline CDR1 reads MNHNY; CDR2 reads SVGAGI (reference sequence). The CDR3 region has the DNA TGTGCCAGCAGCCCCGCCCGGCGAACAGATACGCAGTATTTT. Protein: CASSPARRTDTQYF.

J is TRBJ2-1 and V is TRBV4-2, with D tentatively TRBD1 or TRBD2 (6 bases each). V was clipped by 1 base and J by 9 bases, with 25 bases between them. Looked up from germline, CDR1 is LGHNA and CDR2 is YNFKEQ. This CDR3 is built from 18 residues. The CDR3 loop is CASSQVSLHLAEGGEQFF. CDR3 nucleotide sequence: TGTGCCAGCAGCCAAGTTTCCTTGCACCTGGCGGAGGGGGGTGAGCAGTTCTTC.

V gene TRBV15 combines with J gene TRBJ1-5, with D unclear. Trimming stripped 3 bases from V and 0 bases from J, with 3 bases between. Per germline, CDR1 LNHNV and CDR2 YYDKDF (reference sequence). This CDR3 is built from 13 residues. CDR3 sequence reads: CATSSYSNQPQHF. CDR3 DNA sequence: TGTGCCACCAGCAGTTATAGCAATCAGCCCCAGCATTTT.

The chain carries TRBV9 and TRBJ2-1; perhaps TRBD1 as D (6 bases). V was shortened by 1 base and J by 8 bases, with 13 bases between the two germline ends. CDR3 length equals 14 residues. Germline V gives CDR1 SGDLS, CDR2 YYNGEE. CDR3 sequence: CASSVRIQGDEQFF. The DNA of the CDR3 is TGTGCCAGCAGCGTAAGGATACAGGGTGATGAGCAGTTCTTC. The full variable domain, its missing parts supplied by reference TRBV9 and TRBJ2-1, is DSGVTQTPKHLITATGQRVTLRCSPRSGDLSVYWYQQSLDQGLQFLIQYYNGEERAKGNILERFSAQQFPDLHSELNLSSLELGDSALYFCASSVRIQGDEQFFGPGTRLTVL.

The chain has TRBV5-1 and TRBJ2-1, with 12 bases that match TRBD2. This CDR3 comprises 15 residues. Trimming took 5 bases from V and 4 from J; bases not matched to a gene: 4. The V gene's germline CDR1 is SGHRS and CDR2 YFSETQ. This CDR3 reads CASRDTSGRYNEQFF. As DNA, the CDR3 is TGCGCCAGCAGGGATACTAGCGGGAGGTACAATGAGCAGTTCTTC.